This is a list of T cell receptor beta chains from one sample in a study of post-analysis software for immune sequencing data. TCRdb ran MiXCR on the PCR reads and lists one entry per CDR3 protein. The table lists about 770,000 distinct CDR3 sequences, more than 45% of them singletons. Sequenced input: blood. Receptors were obtained from a girl aged 5-17 years with multiple sclerosis. CDR3s include the opening cysteine and the closing phenylalanine or tryptophan. Each record gives: V gene, J gene, D gene, clone size, CDR3 DNA, CDR3 protein. D genes are given only for firm matches. A row's size may be missing; if present it is once, few, many or a size class.

v_gene: TRBV6-5
j_gene: TRBJ2-2
d_gene: -
abundance: -
CDR3nt: TGTGCCAGCAACAGGTTCGGGACTCAGGTCACCGGGGAGCTGTTTTTT
CDR3aa: CASNRFGTQVTGELFF

v_gene: TRBV7-2
j_gene: TRBJ2-4
d_gene: TRBD1
abundance: -
CDR3nt: TGTGCCAGCAGCTTGAGGACAGGGGGAGACATTCAGTACTTC
CDR3aa: CASSLRTGGDIQYF

v_gene: TRBV29-1
j_gene: TRBJ2-1
d_gene: -
abundance: -
CDR3nt: TGCAGCGTTGAAGGAAGTGGGGGAGGTGAGCAGTTCTTC
CDR3aa: CSVEGSGGGEQFF

v_gene: TRBV7-3
j_gene: TRBJ2-1
d_gene: TRBD2
abundance: few
CDR3nt: TGTGCCAGCAGCTTAACAGGGGGTAGCGGGAGGAGGAATGAGCAGTTCTTC
CDR3aa: CASSLTGGSGRRNEQFF

v_gene: TRBV3-1
j_gene: TRBJ2-7
d_gene: -
abundance: few
CDR3nt: TGTGCCAGCAGCCTCCAGGGGACGGCCGAGCAGTACTTC
CDR3aa: CASSLQGTAEQYF

v_gene: TRBV20-1
j_gene: TRBJ2-7
d_gene: -
abundance: few
CDR3nt: TGCAGTGCTGGAAAGTCCGTGGACGAGCAGTACTTC
CDR3aa: CSAGKSVDEQYF

v_gene: TRBV7-7
j_gene: TRBJ2-5
d_gene: -
abundance: few
CDR3nt: TGTGCTAGCAGCTTAAGTCTATGGGGGGAAGAGACCCAGTACTTC
CDR3aa: CASSLSLWGEETQYF

v_gene: TRBV7-2
j_gene: TRBJ2-1
d_gene: TRBD2
abundance: few
CDR3nt: TGTGCCAGCAGCGAAGGCCCCGGGAGGGCGGACAATGAGCAGTTCTTC
CDR3aa: CASSEGPGRADNEQFF

v_gene: TRBV9
j_gene: TRBJ1-2
d_gene: TRBD1
abundance: -
CDR3nt: TGTGCCAGCAGCGTACCCCGGACAGGCGCTACTAACTATGGCTACACCTTC
CDR3aa: CASSVPRTGATNYGYTF

v_gene: TRBV27
j_gene: TRBJ1-1
d_gene: -
abundance: -
CDR3nt: TGTGCCAGCAGTCTCCAGCCGACGGACCCCTTATTTGAAGCTTTCTTT
CDR3aa: CASSLQPTDPLFEAFF

v_gene: TRBV12-3/TRBV12-4
j_gene: TRBJ2-7
d_gene: -
abundance: few
CDR3nt: TGTGCCAGCTCTAACTTCTACGAGCAGTACTTC
CDR3aa: CASSNFYEQYF

v_gene: TRBV6-2/TRBV6-3
j_gene: TRBJ2-7
d_gene: -
abundance: -
CDR3nt: TGTGCCAGCAGTTACTATCTACCCGGGACCACCTCCATAGACTACGAGCAGTACTTC
CDR3aa: CASSYYLPGTTSIDYEQYF

v_gene: TRBV29-1
j_gene: TRBJ2-7
d_gene: -
abundance: -
CDR3nt: TGCAGCGTTACGGGCTACGAGCAGTACTTC
CDR3aa: CSVTGYEQYF

v_gene: TRBV29-1
j_gene: TRBJ2-1
d_gene: TRBD2
abundance: few
CDR3nt: TGCAGCGTTGCGCCCAGCGGGATCGGTGAGCAGTTCTTC
CDR3aa: CSVAPSGIGEQFF

v_gene: TRBV12-3/TRBV12-4
j_gene: TRBJ1-1
d_gene: -
abundance: -
CDR3nt: TGTGCCAGCACCCTGAACACTGAAGCTTTCTTT
CDR3aa: CASTLNTEAFF

v_gene: TRBV20-1
j_gene: TRBJ1-2
d_gene: -
abundance: -
CDR3nt: TGCAGTGCTAGAGGGGTACAGGGTGACTATGGCTACACCTTC
CDR3aa: CSARGVQGDYGYTF

v_gene: TRBV7-9
j_gene: TRBJ1-2
d_gene: TRBD1
abundance: few
CDR3nt: TGTGCCAGCAGCTTAGCGACAGGGCGTCCCTATGGCTACACCTTC
CDR3aa: CASSLATGRPYGYTF

v_gene: TRBV25-1
j_gene: TRBJ2-1
d_gene: TRBD2
abundance: -
CDR3nt: TGTGCCAGCAGCAGCGGAAGCGGGGTCGATGAGCAGTTCTTC
CDR3aa: CASSSGSGVDEQFF

v_gene: TRBV15
j_gene: TRBJ2-3
d_gene: TRBD2
abundance: -
CDR3nt: TGTGCCACCAGCAGTAGCGGGCAAGTCACAGATACGCAGTATTTT
CDR3aa: CATSSSGQVTDTQYF

v_gene: TRBV12-3/TRBV12-4
j_gene: TRBJ1-2
d_gene: -
abundance: -
CDR3nt: TGTGCCAGCAGCCCCCAGGGACCCTATGGCTACACCTTC
CDR3aa: CASSPQGPYGYTF

v_gene: TRBV6-5
j_gene: TRBJ2-7
d_gene: -
abundance: -
CDR3nt: TGTGCCAGCAGTTACCACGGGTGTGGAGAGGGACCTACCGAGCAGTACTTC
CDR3aa: CASSYHGCGEGPTEQYF

v_gene: TRBV7-2
j_gene: TRBJ2-5
d_gene: -
abundance: -
CDR3nt: TGTGCCAGCAGCGAAGCAATGGGGAGTGGGGAGACCCAGTACTTC
CDR3aa: CASSEAMGSGETQYF

v_gene: TRBV27
j_gene: TRBJ1-4
d_gene: TRBD1
abundance: -
CDR3nt: TGTGCCAGCAGTTTAGGACCTACCTGGACAGGGGAATTTGAAAAACTGTTTTTT
CDR3aa: CASSLGPTWTGEFEKLFF

v_gene: TRBV7-2
j_gene: TRBJ2-7
d_gene: -
abundance: -
CDR3nt: TGTGCCAGCAGCTTAGGCCGGCGGTATGGGGACTCCTACGAGCAGTACTTC
CDR3aa: CASSLGRRYGDSYEQYF

v_gene: TRBV7-2
j_gene: TRBJ2-7
d_gene: -
abundance: -
CDR3nt: TGTGCCAGCAGCAAAAAAGGGCCGGCGGAAGGTGGTTCCTACGAGCAGTACTTC
CDR3aa: CASSKKGPAEGGSYEQYF

v_gene: TRBV29-1
j_gene: TRBJ2-5
d_gene: TRBD2
abundance: -
CDR3nt: TGCAGCGGGGGGACTAGCGGGAGATTATCAGAGACCCAGTACTTC
CDR3aa: CSGGTSGRLSETQYF

v_gene: TRBV14
j_gene: TRBJ1-1
d_gene: -
abundance: few
CDR3nt: TGTGCCAGCAGCCAAACAGGGTTGAGTGTGGAAGCTTTCTTT
CDR3aa: CASSQTGLSVEAFF

v_gene: TRBV7-2
j_gene: TRBJ2-5
d_gene: -
abundance: -
CDR3nt: TGTGCCAGCAGCTTAGATCTACTTTCAATGACCCAGTACTTC
CDR3aa: CASSLDLLSMTQYF

v_gene: TRBV10-3
j_gene: TRBJ2-1
d_gene: -
abundance: few
CDR3nt: TGTGCCATCAGATCGTCCGGACCGGAGAGTGAGCAGTTCTTC
CDR3aa: CAIRSSGPESEQFF

v_gene: TRBV20-1
j_gene: TRBJ1-5
d_gene: TRBD1
abundance: -
CDR3nt: TGCAGTGCAACACAGGGGGTAGGACAGCCCCAGCATTTT
CDR3aa: CSATQGVGQPQHF

v_gene: TRBV29-1
j_gene: TRBJ2-4
d_gene: -
abundance: few
CDR3nt: TGCAGCGTTGAAGATATGGGGGGCTTGGCCAAAAACATTCAGTACTTC
CDR3aa: CSVEDMGGLAKNIQYF

v_gene: TRBV11-2
j_gene: TRBJ2-3
d_gene: TRBD1
abundance: -
CDR3nt: TGTGCCAGCTTACAGGGGGGAAGCACAGATACGCAGTATTTT
CDR3aa: CASLQGGSTDTQYF

v_gene: TRBV4-1
j_gene: TRBJ1-6
d_gene: -
abundance: -
CDR3nt: TGCGCCAGCAGCCAAGACCCGGGACACTATAATTCACCCCTCCACTTT
CDR3aa: CASSQDPGHYNSPLHF

v_gene: TRBV27
j_gene: TRBJ1-2
d_gene: -
abundance: once
CDR3nt: TGTGCCAGCAGCACAGGGAGGACCTATGGCTACACCTTC
CDR3aa: CASSTGRTYGYTF

v_gene: TRBV9
j_gene: TRBJ2-3
d_gene: -
abundance: once
CDR3nt: TGTGCCAGCAGCGCCGTGGGAGATACGCAGTATTTT
CDR3aa: CASSAVGDTQYF

v_gene: TRBV20-1
j_gene: TRBJ2-7
d_gene: -
abundance: many
CDR3nt: TGCAGTGCTAACTCTTGGGCGAGGGGGGTCTACGAGCAGTACTTC
CDR3aa: CSANSWARGVYEQYF